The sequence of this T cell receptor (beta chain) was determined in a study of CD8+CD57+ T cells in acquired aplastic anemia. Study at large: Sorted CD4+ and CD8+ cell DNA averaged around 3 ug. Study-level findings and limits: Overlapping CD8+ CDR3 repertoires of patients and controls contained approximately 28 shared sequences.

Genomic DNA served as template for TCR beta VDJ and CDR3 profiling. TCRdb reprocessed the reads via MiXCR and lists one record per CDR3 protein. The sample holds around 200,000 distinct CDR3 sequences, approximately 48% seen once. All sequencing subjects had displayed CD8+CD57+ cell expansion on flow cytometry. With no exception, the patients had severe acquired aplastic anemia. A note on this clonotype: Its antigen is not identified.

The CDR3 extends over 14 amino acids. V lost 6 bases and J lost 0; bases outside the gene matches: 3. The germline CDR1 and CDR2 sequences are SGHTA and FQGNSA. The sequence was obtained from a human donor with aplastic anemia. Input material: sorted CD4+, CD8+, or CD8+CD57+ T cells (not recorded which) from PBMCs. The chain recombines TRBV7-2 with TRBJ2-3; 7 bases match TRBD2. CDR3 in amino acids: CASRRGSSTDTQYF. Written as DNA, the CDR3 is TGTGCCAGCAGGCGGGGGTCCAGCACAGATACGCAGTATTTT.